The rows below give T cell receptor beta chains drawn from one sample of a study of shared clonotypes between healthy human individuals. Data came from immunoSEQ multiplex PCR; TCRdb stores just in-frame clones and leaves some out. This table holds 650,000 to 800,000 clones, about 90% found once. Sequenced material: naive CD8+ T cells sorted from blood. These receptors were taken from a man in his thirties or forties in good health. Each CDR3 is given with its conserved first and last residue. Each record gives: J gene, D gene, V gene, clone size, CDR3 DNA, CDR3 protein. The D gene is left open where the match is weak. Only part of the rows carry a size: once, few, many, or a class if the clone is expanded.

j_gene: TRBJ2-3
d_gene: .
v_gene: TRBV5-6
abundance: .
CDR3nt: TGTGCCAGCAGCTTGGGTACAGGACTAACAGATACGCAGTATTTT
CDR3aa: CASSLGTGLTDTQYF

j_gene: TRBJ2-2
d_gene: .
v_gene: TRBV6-1
abundance: once
CDR3nt: TGTGCCAGCAGTGAAGCTCCCACCGGGGAGCTGTTTTTT
CDR3aa: CASSEAPTGELFF

j_gene: TRBJ2-1
d_gene: TRBD2
v_gene: TRBV5-1
abundance: few
CDR3nt: TGCGCCAGCAGCTTGGGGGTAGCGGGGAGCATAGGTAATGAGCAGTTCTTC
CDR3aa: CASSLGVAGSIGNEQFF

j_gene: TRBJ2-1
d_gene: TRBD1
v_gene: TRBV13
abundance: .
CDR3nt: TGTGCCAGCAGCCTACAGGGGGCCAACTACAATGAGCAGTTCTTC
CDR3aa: CASSLQGANYNEQFF

j_gene: TRBJ2-3
d_gene: TRBD2
v_gene: TRBV19
abundance: .
CDR3nt: TGTGCCAGTAGTGGACTAGCGGGAGGGTTAGACACAGATACGCAGTATTTT
CDR3aa: CASSGLAGGLDTDTQYF

j_gene: TRBJ2-5
d_gene: .
v_gene: TRBV19
abundance: .
CDR3nt: TGTGCCAGTAGTATTACGAGCCCAAGGTCCCAAGAGACCCAGTACTTC
CDR3aa: CASSITSPRSQETQYF

j_gene: TRBJ2-3
d_gene: .
v_gene: TRBV11-3
abundance: .
CDR3nt: TGTGCCAGCAGCCCCCCGAGTTCAGATACGCAGTATTTT
CDR3aa: CASSPPSSDTQYF

j_gene: TRBJ1-5
d_gene: .
v_gene: TRBV5-1
abundance: .
CDR3nt: TGCGCCAGCAGCTTGATCCTTGGGAGGGCCGGTCAGCCCCAGCATTTT
CDR3aa: CASSLILGRAGQPQHF

j_gene: TRBJ2-5
d_gene: TRBD1
v_gene: TRBV29-1
abundance: .
CDR3nt: TGCAGCGGAGTTGTGATTGTTCCTCGGACAGGGCAAGAGACCCAGTACTTC
CDR3aa: CSGVVIVPRTGQETQYF

j_gene: TRBJ2-3
d_gene: .
v_gene: TRBV27
abundance: .
CDR3nt: TGTGCCAGCAGGACGGTGGCGGTTACAGATACGCAGTATTTT
CDR3aa: CASRTVAVTDTQYF

j_gene: TRBJ2-3
d_gene: .
v_gene: TRBV6-5
abundance: .
CDR3nt: TGTGCCAGCAGTTTCCCGGGACCTCCTGGCACAGATACGCAGTATTTT
CDR3aa: CASSFPGPPGTDTQYF

j_gene: TRBJ2-1
d_gene: TRBD1
v_gene: TRBV27
abundance: .
CDR3nt: TGTGCCACTTTCGGGACAGGGGACAATGAGCAGTTCTTC
CDR3aa: CATFGTGDNEQFF

j_gene: TRBJ1-1
d_gene: .
v_gene: TRBV29-1
abundance: .
CDR3nt: TGCAGCGTTTTCGACGGCATGAACACTGAAGCTTTCTTT
CDR3aa: CSVFDGMNTEAFF

j_gene: TRBJ1-6
d_gene: TRBD1
v_gene: TRBV9
abundance: .
CDR3nt: TGTGCCAGCAGCGGAGACCGGGACAGGGGTTGGTCACCCCTCCACTTT
CDR3aa: CASSGDRDRGWSPLHF

j_gene: TRBJ1-1
d_gene: TRBD1
v_gene: TRBV6-5
abundance: .
CDR3nt: TGCGTGACAGGGAATGTAGCTGAAGCTTTCTTT
CDR3aa: CVTGNVAEAFF

j_gene: TRBJ2-7
d_gene: TRBD1
v_gene: TRBV13
abundance: .
CDR3nt: TGTGCCAGCAGCGTGGACAGGACCTTTGGCGAGCAGTACTTC
CDR3aa: CASSVDRTFGEQYF

j_gene: TRBJ2-7
d_gene: .
v_gene: TRBV7-9
abundance: .
CDR3nt: TGTGCCAGCAGCTTAGAGGGGCAGGACGAGCAGTACTTC
CDR3aa: CASSLEGQDEQYF

j_gene: TRBJ2-2
d_gene: .
v_gene: TRBV7-9
abundance: .
CDR3nt: TGTGCCAGCGGACTACAGGTGACCGGGGAGCTGTTTTTT
CDR3aa: CASGLQVTGELFF

j_gene: TRBJ2-3
d_gene: .
v_gene: TRBV6-5
abundance: .
CDR3nt: TGTGCCAGCAGTGGGGTTGCGACAGATACGCAGTATTTT
CDR3aa: CASSGVATDTQYF

j_gene: TRBJ2-1
d_gene: TRBD2
v_gene: TRBV9
abundance: .
CDR3nt: TGTGCCAGCAGCGCCGGGACTAACAGTCGCGATGAGCAGTTCTTC
CDR3aa: CASSAGTNSRDEQFF

j_gene: TRBJ2-3
d_gene: TRBD2
v_gene: TRBV11-3
abundance: .
CDR3nt: TGTGCCAGCAGCCCGGGACTAGCGGACACAGATACGCAGTATTTT
CDR3aa: CASSPGLADTDTQYF

j_gene: TRBJ2-7
d_gene: TRBD1
v_gene: TRBV5-1
abundance: .
CDR3nt: TGCGCCAGCAGCCTCCAGGACAGGGGGGTTTACTACGAGCAGTACTTC
CDR3aa: CASSLQDRGVYYEQYF

j_gene: TRBJ1-5
d_gene: .
v_gene: TRBV28
abundance: .
CDR3nt: TGTGCCAGCAGTTTACAGGGGAATCAGCCCCAGCATTTT
CDR3aa: CASSLQGNQPQHF

j_gene: TRBJ1-3
d_gene: .
v_gene: TRBV29-1
abundance: .
CDR3nt: TGCAGCGTGCGAAGGACAGATGGAAACACCATATATTTT
CDR3aa: CSVRRTDGNTIYF

j_gene: TRBJ2-1
d_gene: .
v_gene: TRBV9
abundance: .
CDR3nt: TGTGCCAGCAGCAGGGGAGGATTCTACAATGAGCAGTTCTTC
CDR3aa: CASSRGGFYNEQFF

j_gene: TRBJ2-7
d_gene: .
v_gene: TRBV11-2
abundance: .
CDR3nt: TGTGCCAGCAGCTCCGTTGAGGGAACCTACGAGCAGTACTTC
CDR3aa: CASSSVEGTYEQYF